This T cell receptor (beta chain) was retrieved from a study of blood T cell repertoires in COVID-19. Study as a whole: Sites in the United States, Italy and Spain provided acute and convalescent COVID-19 samples. PBMCs, B-cell-depleted T cells, or T cells were the source of the cDNA or gDNA that made up the material.

Authors' analysis steps: The assay estimated nucleated cells by amplifying reference gene primers. The method was immunoSEQ multiplex PCR; TCRdb's version includes in-frame clones alone and lacks a portion of them. V, J and clone size reflect that table, while D and trimming were determined from the DNA. The table includes some 150,000 clones, 75% to 85% detected once. CDR1 LNHDA and CDR2 SQIVND come from the germline V gene (reference sequence). This CDR3 region has 16 residues. J gave up 8 bases and V 4 bases, and 8 bases lay outside the gene matches. The chain carries TRBV19 and TRBJ2-1, with 13 bases that match TRBD2. Sequencing used peripheral blood. The TCR originated in a middle-aged man with acute or convalescent COVID-19. This CDR3 is CASSTRTSGRSYEQFF. CDR3 DNA sequence: TGTGCCAGTAGTACCCGGACTAGCGGGAGATCTTATGAGCAGTTCTTC.